These 24 T cell receptor beta chains originate from one sample sequenced in a study of cytomegalovirus exposure and HLA in healthy donors. In the PCR, 60 Vbeta and 13 Jbeta primers were used. TCRdb's table, derived via immunoSEQ multiplex PCR, lists solely in-frame clones and lacks some. The table lists about 43,000 clones, 70% to 80% of them singletons. The material sequenced was PBMCs. Receptors originate from a man aged 30-40 years in good health and CMV-seronegative.

The chain recombines TRBV9 with TRBJ2-5, with D unclear. The ends were cut back, 5 bases at V and 3 bases at J, with 8 bases in the middle. CDR3 length: 12 residues. Germline V gene sequence: CDR1 SGDLS, CDR2 YYNGEE. CDR3 sequence reads: CASSYREETQYF. CDR3 in DNA: TGTGCCAGCAGTTATCGGGAAGAGACCCAGTACTTC.

The rearrangement links TRBV19 to TRBJ2-4; TRBD2 agrees at 8 bases. V gave up 5 bases and J gave up 0 bases; unmatched junction bases: 18. The CDR3 consists of 20 residues. Per the germline V gene, CDR1 is LNHDA and CDR2 is SQIVND (reference sequence). The CDR3 sequence is CASSPAEGWRGDLAKNIQYF. CDR3 sequence (DNA): TGTGCCAGTAGTCCGGCGGAGGGGTGGCGGGGGGATCTAGCCAAAAACATTCAGTACTTC.

The chain carries TRBV5-8 and TRBJ2-1; 10 bases are a match to TRBD2. Germline V lookup: CDR1 SGHTS, CDR2 YDEGEE. The V segment lost 0 bases and the J segment 4 bases; nucleotides outside the gene matches: 4. This CDR3 has 16 amino acids. CDR3 residues: CASSLAGTSAYNEQFF. The CDR3, as DNA: TGTGCCAGCAGCTTGGCAGGGACTAGCGCATACAATGAGCAGTTCTTC.

The chain couples TRBV14 to TRBJ2-4, with 12 bases aligning to TRBD2. This CDR3 is built from 18 residues. CDR1 and CDR2 (germline): SGHDN, FVKESK. J lost 6 bases, V lost 2 bases, and 11 bases had no gene match. The CDR3 here is CASSQLASGRASGNIQYF. The CDR3, as DNA: TGTGCCAGCAGCCAACTAGCTAGCGGGAGGGCCTCTGGAAACATTCAGTACTTC. Looking up the rest from reference TRBV14 and TRBJ2-4 gives the full variable domain: EAGVTQFPSHSVIEKGQTVTLRCDPISGHDNLYWYRRVMGKEIKFLLHFVKESKQDESGMPNNRFLAERTGGTYSTLKVQPAELEDSGVYFCASSQLASGRASGNIQYFGAGTRLSVL.

The rearrangement links TRBV21-1 to TRBJ2-7; the tabulated D call, TRBD2, remains unverified against the DNA. TRBV21-1 is termed a pseudogene. This CDR3 contains 14 residues. CDR3 protein: CASRLAEKIYEQYF. The CDR3 region has the DNA TGTGCCAGCAGACTAGCGGAAAAGATCTACGAGCAGTACTTC.

The rearrangement joins TRBV5-1 to TRBJ2-1, with TRBD2 matching 10 bases. In germline, CDR1 is SGHRS, CDR2 YFSETQ. V lost 0 bases, J lost 9 bases, and 9 bases stayed unmatched. There are 16 residues in the CDR3. CDR3 amino acids: CASSLGRSGRALEQFF. DNA for the CDR3: TGCGCCAGCAGCTTGGGACGGAGCGGGAGGGCCCTTGAGCAGTTCTTC.

This rearrangement joins TRBV19 to TRBJ2-5; 7 nucleotides align to TRBD2. The better agreement between TRBJ2-7 and the DNA end casts doubt on the J call. This CDR3 comprises 14 residues. Germline values: CDR1 LNHDA, CDR2 SQIVND (reference sequence). The CDR3 protein is CASSPREASYEQYF. CDR3 DNA: TGTGCCAGTAGTCCACGGGAGGCCTCCTACGAGCAGTACTTC.

The chain recombines TRBV30 with TRBJ2-1; TRBD1 aligns across 10 bases. V lost 3 bases and J lost 7; bases outside the gene matches: 9. This CDR3 region has 15 residues. From germline, CDR1 is GTSNPN and CDR2 SVGIG (reference sequence). Written as DNA, the CDR3 is TGTGCCTGGAGAATACCGACAGGGGGCGGGAATGAGCAGTTCTTC. It is translated as CAWRIPTGGGNEQFF.

This sequence joins TRBV30 and TRBJ1-2; 8 bases fit TRBD1. Germline assignment: CDR1 GTSNPN and CDR2 SVGIG (reference sequence). The CDR3 length is 15 residues. Unmatched junction bases numbered 12, after V lost 3 bases and J lost 6 bases. CDR3 loop: CAWSFLSGQGDGYTF. The DNA for the CDR3 is TGTGCCTGGAGCTTTCTATCCGGACAGGGAGATGGCTACACCTTC.

The V and J genes are TRBV13 and TRBJ2-7, with 10 bases that match TRBD2. Germline lookup yields CDR1 PRHDT and CDR2 FYEKMQ (reference sequence). The CDR3 length is 15 residues. The trim removed 5 bases at V and 2 bases at J, leaving 6 bases unmatched. The CDR3 spells CASSRGTSVTYEQYF. CDR3 coding DNA: TGTGCCAGCAGCCGGGGGACTAGCGTAACCTACGAGCAGTACTTC.

This rearrangement joins TRBV7-6 to TRBJ1-1, with 7 nucleotides matching TRBD1. Germline assignment: CDR1 SGHVS and CDR2 FNYEAQ. The CDR3 consists of 13 residues. J gave up 6 bases and V 4 bases, and 5 bases lay outside the gene matches. CDR3 coding DNA: TGTGCCAGCAGCTCAACCACAGGGGCTGAAGCTTTCTTT. Translating gives CASSSTTGAEAFF. The full variable domain, its missing parts supplied by reference TRBV7-6 and TRBJ1-1, is GAGVSQSPRYKVTKRGQDVALRCDPISGHVSLYWYRQALGQGPEFLTYFNYEAQQDKSGLPNDRFSAERPEGSISTLTIQRTEQRDSAMYRCASSSTTGAEAFFGQGTRLTVV.

V usage is TRBV11-2 and J usage is TRBJ2-3; 9 bases fit TRBD2. The V gene's germline CDR1 is SGHAT and CDR2 FQNNGV. V shed 6 bases, J shed 4 bases, and the junction held 11 bases outside the gene matches. The CDR3 has 16 residues. CDR3 sequence reads: CASRSSGRLLADTQYF. The CDR3 DNA follows: TGTGCCAGCAGGTCAAGCGGGAGGTTGCTCGCAGATACGCAGTATTTT.

The V call is TRBV4-2, the J call TRBJ2-7; D may be TRBD2 (6 bases). Germline V lookup: CDR1 LGHNA, CDR2 YNFKEQ. V lost 4 bases and J 2 bases, leaving 21 bases between the germline ends. The CDR3 has 17 residues. The CDR3 bases are TGTGCCAGCAGCCCGATTGGGCGGGGCGAAATTACCTACGAGCAGTACTTC. Protein: CASSPIGRGEITYEQYF.

The J gene is TRBJ2-6, the V gene TRBV6-1; 7 bases map to TRBD2. CDR3 length equals 16 residues. The V segment lost 3 bases and the J segment 0 bases; nucleotides outside the gene matches: 2. Looked up from germline, CDR1 is MNHNS and CDR2 is SASEGT. For the CDR3, the DNA is TGTGCCAGCAGTGATTGGGGGGGCTCTGGGGCCAACGTCCTGACTTTC. This gives the protein CASSDWGGSGANVLTF.

The chain combines TRBV5-1 with TRBJ2-7; 7 bases match TRBD1. Germline CDR1 and CDR2: SGHRS and YFSETQ. The CDR3 consists of 15 residues. V shed 6 bases and J 1 base; nucleotides not matched to a gene: 10. The CDR3 here is CASKRGDRASYEQYF. The CDR3 nucleotides are TGCGCCAGCAAAAGGGGAGACAGGGCTTCCTACGAGCAGTACTTC.

In DNA form, the CDR3 reads TGTGCCAGCGGCCGGGACAGAGTTAACTATGGCTACACCTTC. As protein: CASGRDRVNYGYTF. The chain uses TRBV11-2 and TRBJ1-2; TRBD1 agrees at 7 bases. Germline CDR1 reads SGHAT; CDR2 reads FQNNGV. The CDR3 runs 14 residues. With 8 bases clipped from V and 1 base from J, the junction kept 7 bases outside the gene matches. The variable domain in full, completed from reference TRBV11-2 and TRBJ1-2, reads EAGVAQSPRYKIIEKRQSVAFWCNPISGHATLYWYQQILGQGPKLLIQFQNNGVVDDSQLPKDRFSAERLKGVDSTLKIQPAKLEDSAVYLCASGRDRVNYGYTFGSGTRLTVV.

The chain couples TRBV20-1 to TRBJ2-7, with D tentatively TRBD1 (5 bases). This CDR3 comprises 10 residues. Germline lookup yields CDR1 DFQATT and CDR2 SNEGSKA (reference sequence). Trimming left V 6 bases short and J 9 bases short, with 12 bases between. The CDR3 DNA sequence: TGCAGTGCGAGTACCCAGGGGCAGTACTTC. It translates to CSASTQGQYF.

This clone was detected once. The chain has TRBV10-2 and TRBJ2-7, with TRBD2 matching 7 bases. Germline loops: CDR1 WSHSY, CDR2 SAAADI. The CDR3 is 14 residues long. Unmatched junction bases numbered 5, after V lost 0 bases and J lost 6 bases. DNA of the CDR3: TGCGCCAGCAGTGAGTCCGGGAGGACCTCCGAGCAGTACTTC. Protein sequence: CASSESGRTSEQYF.

This clone was observed a handful of times. The chain recombines TRBV7-2 with TRBJ2-1; TRBD1 agrees at 8 bases. The CDR3 contains 16 residues. Germline V gene data show CDR1 as SGHTA and CDR2 as FQGNSA. V gave up 1 base and J gave up 0 bases; unmatched junction bases: 2. The DNA for the CDR3 is TGTGCCAGCAGCTTAGGGACAGGGAGCTCCTACAATGAGCAGTTCTTC. Its protein is CASSLGTGSSYNEQFF.

This rearrangement joins TRBV4-2 to TRBJ2-6; D unclear. This CDR3 region has 18 residues. Trimming shortened V by 3 bases and J by 1 base, and 16 bases separated the two germline ends. Germline CDR1 is LGHNA and CDR2 is YNFKEQ. In nucleotides, the CDR3 is TGTGCCAGCAGCCAGAACGATAGGAGTACTTCTGGGGCCAACGTCCTGACTTTC. Protein product: CASSQNDRSTSGANVLTF.

V is TRBV27 and J is TRBJ2-7, with D possibly TRBD2 on 5 matching bases. Trimming left V 3 bases short and J 3 bases short, with 15 bases between. The CDR3 consists of 15 residues. Germline V gene lookup returns CDR1 MNHEY and CDR2 SMNVEV (reference sequence). The CDR3 nucleotides are TGTGCCAGCAGTTTTTCGGGAATAGCCATCTACGAGCAGTACTTC. The encoded protein is CASSFSGIAIYEQYF.

In this sample, this clone turned up a few times. The chain has TRBV5-1 and TRBJ2-4, with D perhaps matching TRBD2 (6 bases). CDR3 length: 14 residues. The V end was cut by 0 bases, the J end by 6 bases, with 10 bases between. Germline assignment: CDR1 SGHRS and CDR2 YFSETQ. DNA for the CDR3: TGCGCCAGCAGCTTGGATAGTAGCGGAAACATTCAGTACTTC. Translating it yields CASSLDSSGNIQYF.

The chain joins TRBV7-2 to TRBJ2-2; possibly TRBD2 for D (5 bases). Germline V gives CDR1 SGHTA, CDR2 FQGNSA. Trimming shortened V by 1 base and J by 0 bases, and 15 bases separated the two germline ends. The CDR3 has 18 residues. CDR3 protein: CASSLGVVARSNTGELFF. The CDR3 coding sequence is TGTGCCAGCAGCTTAGGCGTAGTAGCGCGCTCGAACACCGGGGAGCTGTTTTTT.

The rearrangement joins TRBV27 to TRBJ1-1; TRBD1 matches at 9 bases. CDR3 length: 18 amino acids. The V segment lost 1 base and the J segment 1 base; nucleotides outside the gene matches: 10. CDR1 is MNHEY and CDR2 is SMNVEV in the germline V gene (reference sequence). CDR3 protein: CASSLFGFGGQGNTEAFF. The CDR3 bases are TGTGCCAGCAGTTTATTCGGTTTTGGGGGACAGGGGAACACTGAAGCTTTCTTT.